These T cell receptor beta chains were read from a single sample in a study of shared T cell receptors in the human thymus. Libraries were prepared by immunoSEQ multiplex PCR; TCRdb keeps only in-frame clonotypes and omits some of them. The sample comprises 450,000 to 650,000 clones, about 80% of which are singletons, and 0.013% rests with the top ten. The sample was also linked to a second study, of human thymus T cells.

Sample: thymocytes. The receptors shown here come from a boy in the first two years of life with a congenital heart defect. Each CDR3 is given with its conserved first and last residue. D genes are given only for firm matches. Clone size is given for some rows only: seen once, a few or many times, or a class if the clone is expanded.

>15|TRBD2|TRBV19|.|TRBJ2-3
CAVAGEGASTDTQYF
TGTGCGGTAGCGGGAGAGGGGGCTAGCACAGATACGCAGTATTTT
>15|.|TRBV7-8|once|TRBJ2-3
CASSSTGLVTDTQYF
TGTGCCAGCAGTTCTACGGGACTCGTGACAGATACGCAGTATTTT
>17|TRBD2|TRBV4-3|.|TRBJ2-2
CASSQELAGGGNGELFF
TGCGCCAGCAGCCAAGAGTTAGCGGGAGGGGGCAACGGGGAGCTGTTTTTT
>11|.|TRBV6-1|.|TRBJ2-2
CASSGQGELFF
TGTGCCAGCAGTGGACAGGGGGAGCTGTTTTTT
>16|.|TRBV19|.|TRBJ1-2
CATYLPGHSRRDGYTF
TGTGCCACTTACTTGCCGGGACACTCCCGAAGAGATGGCTACACCTTC
>12|TRBD1|TRBV29-1|few|TRBJ2-7
CSVGDRGGEQYF
TGCAGCGTTGGGGACAGGGGAGGCGAGCAGTACTTC
>15|.|TRBV6-5|.|TRBJ2-5
CASSYGAGFRETQYF
TGTGCCAGCAGTTACGGGGCGGGGTTTAGGGAGACCCAGTACTTC
>14|TRBD2|TRBV14|.|TRBJ2-7
CASSLIAGGEKQYF
TGTGCCAGCAGTCTAATAGCGGGAGGAGAGAAGCAGTACTTC
>17|TRBD2|TRBV2|.|TRBJ2-5
CASSAGLAGGGQETQYF
TGTGCCAGCAGTGCGGGACTAGCGGGAGGTGGGCAAGAGACCCAGTACTTC
>15|TRBD2|TRBV5-6|.|TRBJ2-7
CASSLGGSGNPEQYF
TGTGCCAGCAGCTTGGGGGGTAGCGGGAACCCCGAGCAGTACTTC
>15|.|TRBV9|few|TRBJ2-7
CASSVGAGSPYEQYF
TGTGCCAGCAGCGTAGGTGCGGGATCACCTTACGAGCAGTACTTC
>14|.|TRBV28|.|TRBJ1-5
CASSRRLIDQPQHF
TGTGCCAGCAGCCGCCGACTCATTGATCAGCCCCAGCATTTT
>15|TRBD2|TRBV19|.|TRBJ2-2
CASSSGTRPTGELFF
TGTGCCAGTAGTTCCGGGACTAGACCCACCGGGGAGCTGTTTTTT
>16|.|TRBV5-6|.|TRBJ1-5
CASSYTRGKSNQPQHF
TGTGCCAGCAGCTACACCCGGGGGAAAAGCAATCAGCCCCAGCATTTT
>14|.|TRBV11-3|few|TRBJ1-2
CASAGGWGNYGYTF
TGTGCCAGCGCGGGGGGTTGGGGGAACTATGGCTACACCTTC
>13|.|TRBV7-9|.|TRBJ2-5
CASSSGVLETQYF
TGTGCCAGCAGCTCAGGGGTATTGGAGACCCAGTACTTC
>14|.|TRBV10-3|.|TRBJ1-1
CAIRGPDGNTEAFF
TGTGCCATCAGGGGGCCGGACGGGAACACTGAAGCTTTCTTT
>14|TRBD1|TRBV5-6|.|TRBJ1-2
CASSFRGQGPGYTF
TGTGCCAGCAGCTTTCGAGGACAGGGGCCTGGCTACACCTTC
>15|TRBD2|TRBV7-2|once|TRBJ2-1
CASSLVGLVGNEQFF
TGTGCCAGCAGCTTAGTCGGACTAGTGGGCAATGAGCAGTTCTTC
>17|TRBD1|TRBV4-3|once|TRBJ1-1
CASSQDRDRGPNTEAFF
TGCGCCAGCAGCCAAGATAGGGACAGGGGGCCGAACACTGAAGCTTTCTTT
>15|TRBD1|TRBV13|.|TRBJ1-2
CASSTWTGISYGYTF
TGTGCCAGCAGCACCTGGACAGGCATTTCCTATGGCTACACCTTC
>22|TRBD2|TRBV2|.|TRBJ2-1
CASSEEVVGLAGILLGHDEQFF
TGTGCCAGCAGTGAAGAGGTTGTGGGACTAGCGGGGATCCTTCTTGGTCATGATGAGCAGTTCTTC
>16|.|TRBV19|.|TRBJ2-7
CASSIPGEGPSYEQYF
TGTGCCAGTAGTATACCCGGAGAGGGCCCGTCTTACGAGCAGTACTTC
>19|TRBD2|TRBV4-3|few|TRBJ2-7
CASSQDLTSGRAASYEQYF
TGCGCCAGCAGCCAAGACCTGACTAGCGGGAGGGCCGCCTCCTACGAGCAGTACTTC
>15|TRBD1|TRBV7-9|.|TRBJ1-4
CASSDYRDRNEKLFF
TGTGCCAGCAGCGACTACCGGGACAGAAATGAAAAACTGTTTTTT
>16|TRBD1|TRBV25-1|.|TRBJ2-2
CASSEGTALNTGELFF
TGTGCCAGCAGTGAAGGGACAGCCTTGAACACCGGGGAGCTGTTTTTT
>16|TRBD1|TRBV5-6|.|TRBJ1-2
CASRPGTGAPLEGYTF
TGTGCCAGCAGGCCCGGGACAGGGGCCCCCTTGGAGGGCTACACCTTC
>15|.|TRBV4-3|.|TRBJ1-2
CASSPSGRVERGYTF
TGCGCCAGCAGCCCTAGCGGTAGGGTGGAAAGAGGCTACACCTTC
>13|.|TRBV27|.|TRBJ1-4
CASSPLGSEKLFF
TGTGCCAGCAGCCCGCTAGGGAGTGAAAAACTGTTTTTT
>15|.|TRBV25-1|few|TRBJ1-3
CASSARTVGGNTIYF
TGTGCCAGCAGTGCGAGGACAGTTGGTGGAAACACCATATATTTT
>14|TRBD1|TRBV28|few|TRBJ1-1
CASTGTGENTEAFF
TGTGCCAGCACCGGGACAGGGGAGAACACTGAAGCTTTCTTT
>12|.|TRBV19|few|TRBJ2-7
CASTCRVYEQYF
TGTGCCAGTACATGCAGGGTGTACGAGCAGTACTTC
>14|TRBD2|TRBV6-1|.|TRBJ2-1
CASSWGDYYNEQFF
TGTGCCAGCAGCTGGGGGGACTATTACAATGAGCAGTTCTTC
>15|TRBD2|TRBV4-1|once|TRBJ2-7
CASSQVWTSGYEQYF
TGCGCCAGCAGCCAAGTTTGGACTAGCGGCTACGAGCAGTACTTC
>19|TRBD2|TRBV14|.|TRBJ2-1
CASSQRLAGGFSSYNEQFF
TGTGCTAGCAGCCAGAGACTAGCGGGAGGCTTTAGCTCCTACAATGAGCAGTTCTTC
>15|.|TRBV4-3|.|TRBJ2-7
CASSQRLGLRYEQYF
TGCGCCAGCAGCCAACGGTTGGGACTGAGGTACGAGCAGTACTTC
>13|.|TRBV5-5|few|TRBJ1-3
CASSLPDRNTIYF
TGTGCCAGCAGCTTGCCCGACAGGAACACCATATATTTT
>15|.|TRBV29-1|few|TRBJ2-1
CSVDFGRVFNNEQFF
TGCAGCGTTGATTTTGGGCGGGTTTTTAACAATGAGCAGTTCTTC
>15|.|TRBV11-2|once|TRBJ2-1
CASSGSSRGSNEQFF
TGTGCCAGCAGCGGATCGTCACGGGGGAGCAATGAGCAGTTCTTC
>15|TRBD1|TRBV27|.|TRBJ1-3
CASSPGQRSGNTIYF
TGTGCCAGCAGTCCGGGACAGCGATCTGGAAACACCATATATTTT
>15|TRBD1|TRBV19|few|TRBJ1-4
CASAGQDATNEKLFF
TGTGCCAGCGCCGGACAGGATGCAACTAATGAAAAACTGTTTTTT
>16|.|TRBV15|.|TRBJ2-2
CATRRFKGVDTGELFF
TGTGCCACCAGACGTTTCAAGGGGGTGGACACCGGGGAGCTGTTTTTT
>12|TRBD1|TRBV6-5|once|TRBJ1-1
CASSPGGTEAFF
TGTGCCAGCAGTCCAGGGGGCACTGAAGCTTTCTTT
>16|.|TRBV5-4|once|TRBJ2-1
CASSPPLNTRIDEQFF
TGTGCCAGCAGCCCTCCACTCAATACTAGGATCGATGAGCAGTTCTTC
>15|.|TRBV10-3|.|TRBJ2-7
CAISESRWSSYEQYF
TGTGCCATCAGTGAGTCAAGGTGGAGCTCCTACGAGCAGTACTTC
>13|.|TRBV12-5|few|TRBJ2-2
CASGQGDTGELFF
TGTGCTAGTGGGCAGGGTGACACCGGGGAGCTGTTTTTT
>15|TRBD2|TRBV4-3|.|TRBJ2-7
CASSLRTGTSGEQYF
TGCGCCAGCAGCCTCAGAACCGGGACTAGCGGCGAGCAGTACTTC
>14|.|TRBV30|.|TRBJ1-3
CAGTSPVGENTIYF
TGTGCCGGTACCTCCCCGGTGGGCGAAAACACCATATATTTT
>14|.|TRBV28|.|TRBJ2-7
CASSLGAECYEQYF
TGTGCCAGCAGTTTAGGGGCTGAGTGCTACGAGCAGTACTTC
>13|.|TRBV11-2|.|TRBJ2-2
CASSLWASGELFF
TGTGCCAGCAGCTTATGGGCGTCCGGGGAGCTGTTTTTT
>15|TRBD1|TRBV29-1|.|TRBJ2-3
CSVRGPGQGMNTQYF
TGCAGCGTTCGAGGGCCGGGACAGGGAATGAATACGCAGTATTTT
>19|TRBD2|TRBV15|once|TRBJ2-6
CATSRDSLAGISGANVLTF
TGTGCCACCAGCAGAGATTCCCTAGCGGGAATCTCTGGGGCCAACGTCCTGACTTTC
>18|TRBD2|TRBV25-1|.|TRBJ2-1
CASSTSGSPGIAYNEQFF
TGTGCCAGCAGTACCAGCGGGAGCCCCGGGATCGCCTACAATGAGCAGTTCTTC
>15|.|TRBV12-1|few|TRBJ2-1
CASSPSGTGYNEQFF
TGTGCCAGCAGCCCATCCGGGACTGGATACAATGAGCAGTTCTTC
>18|.|TRBV14|once|TRBJ2-4
CASSQAPRPNTAKNIQYF
TGTGCCAGCAGCCAAGCCCCGCGGCCGAATACAGCCAAAAACATTCAGTACTTC
>14|.|TRBV19|.|TRBJ2-7
CASSTYSLSYEQYF
TGTGCCAGTAGTACCTACTCCCTCTCCTACGAGCAGTACTTC
>15|TRBD2|TRBV27|few|TRBJ2-3
CASSYSGREADTQYF
TGTGCCAGCAGTTACAGCGGGAGGGAGGCAGATACGCAGTATTTT
>14|.|TRBV6-1|few|TRBJ2-3
CASSEAGGTDTQYF
TGTGCCAGCAGTGAAGCGGGAGGCACAGATACGCAGTATTTT
>15|.|TRBV5-1|.|TRBJ2-5
CASSLGGPHQETQYF
TGCGCCAGCAGCTTAGGGGGACCTCACCAAGAGACCCAGTACTTC
>17|.|TRBV18|.|TRBJ2-7
CASSPTAILASPYEQYF
TGTGCCAGCTCACCGACTGCAATTCTAGCGTCCCCCTACGAGCAGTACTTC